This TCR beta chain was recovered during a study of regulatory T cells in long-lasting Graves disease. Study-level points and caveats: When disease was persistent, TRBV28, TRBJ1-2 and TRBJ2-5 were the favored segments.

Looked up from germline, CDR1 is KGHDR and CDR2 is SFDVKD. The CDR3 has 16 residues. V dropped 7 bases and J dropped 4; count of bases not matched to a gene: 10. Through Arm-PCR of CDR3 regions and iRepertoire HTBI primers, TCR beta libraries were built. A single record per CDR3 protein comes from TCRdb applying MiXCR to the multiplex PCR reads. The repertoire has over 300,000 distinct CDR3 sequences, around 16% of them found once; the top ten carry about 24%. This clonotype was detected only a few times. What it binds is unknown. Time point defined: newly diagnosed GD, antithyroid drugs for less than 3 months. Preparation of the TCR library used RNA extracted from PBMCs. Investigators report Graves' disease was diagnosed under American Thyroid Association guidelines. Those enrolled as patients came out of an endocrinology department in Xi'an, China.

The sequencing used peripheral blood mononuclear cells (PBMCs), collected at new diagnosis, from a patient treated with antithyroid drugs. The sequence came from a female donor with Graves disease. The chain uses TRBV24-1 and TRBJ2-2; 8 nucleotides align to TRBD1. The DNA for the CDR3 is TGTGCCACCAGCGAGGGACAGGCCCCCGGCACCGGGGAGCTGTTTTTT. It translates to CATSEGQAPGTGELFF.